Listed below are T cell receptor beta chains from one sample, sequenced in a study of blood T cell repertoires in COVID-19. Assay used: immunoSEQ multiplex PCR; TCRdb lists only in-frame clones, some missing. The top ten clones hold 7.7% of a sample with around 120,000 clones, around 90% of them seen once. Input material: peripheral blood. The source is a human donor in a cohort sampled during active COVID-19. Both conserved end residues are part of each CDR3. Fields, in order: V gene, J gene, CDR3 protein.

TRBV3-1/TRBV3-2	TRBJ2-1	CASSQEGERGEQFF
TRBV5-5	TRBJ2-1	CASSYRSEQFF
TRBV9	TRBJ2-7	CASSVGTSGTFEQYF
TRBV28	TRBJ1-1	CASSLDQGTFTEAFF
TRBV27	TRBJ1-2	CASQPHGGGAKGYTF
TRBV5-1	TRBJ2-3	CASSPRGTQGWDTQYF
TRBV14	TRBJ2-2	CASSVRLAGAGELFF
TRBV7-6	TRBJ2-7	CASSLGWGGLTYEQYF
TRBV29-1	TRBJ2-7	CSAGLATSYEQYF
TRBV5-1	TRBJ2-3	CASSQIDTQYF
TRBV4-1	TRBJ1-6	CASSQDPPQAKNSPLHF
TRBV25-1	TRBJ1-1	CASRGGGRNTEAFF
TRBV7-9	TRBJ2-7	CASSLVGRGWRDEQYF
TRBV6-1	TRBJ2-1	CASSEGTGFTQWQFF
TRBV14	TRBJ1-2	CASSQELVGARTF
TRBV18	TRBJ1-5	CASSPPGRANQPQHF
TRBV27	TRBJ1-1	CASSLGTGMTEAFF
TRBV7-3	TRBJ2-3	CASSLIPGIGSDTQYF
TRBV5-1	TRBJ2-7	CASSPSGTGGLYEQYF
TRBV29-1	TRBJ2-7	CSVERTGTEQYF
TRBV28	TRBJ2-2	CASSLRTGNTGELFF
TRBV7-9	TRBJ1-4	CASSQRDRGTTNEKLFF
TRBV3-1/TRBV3-2	TRBJ2-1	CASSQSDEQFF
TRBV3-1/TRBV3-2	TRBJ2-7	CASGWGGTGEQYF
TRBV11-2	TRBJ1-5	CASSLVAKYSNQPQHF
TRBV5-1	TRBJ2-7	CASSGGLASSYEQYF
TRBV27	TRBJ2-1	CASSLSLAGSYNEQFF
TRBV12-2	TRBJ2-1	CASRLLIVGTSPCEQFF
TRBV10-1	TRBJ1-5	CASSDGNSNQPQHF
TRBV19	TRBJ2-5	CASSLRVMEETQYF
TRBV19	TRBJ1-2	CASTAVGYGYTF
TRBV5-1	TRBJ1-2	CASSLGRNGYTF
TRBV6-1	TRBJ2-7	CASSVDRATYSYEQYF
TRBV11-2	TRBJ1-1	CASSLGKATGAAEAFF
TRBV30	TRBJ1-5	CAWSVRVGNQPQHF
TRBV30	TRBJ1-4	CAWSREGEKLFF
TRBV27	TRBJ2-1	CASSLYGQTYNEQFF
TRBV29-1	TRBJ2-5	CSVQRQGFGTSGLLGTQYF
TRBV19	TRBJ1-1	CASSNRDRLYTEAFF
TRBV5-1	TRBJ1-2	CATAVSGIANGYTF
TRBV18	TRBJ2-7	CASSPDNYEQYF
TRBV7-2	TRBJ2-2	CASSIFGGELFF
TRBV14	TRBJ1-1	CASSQGRWTEAFF
TRBV7-3	TRBJ2-3	CASSFGSGTSTDTQYF
TRBV6-5	TRBJ1-2	CASSSGQRPNYGYTF
TRBV4-1	TRBJ1-6	CASSQGFASPLHF
TRBV29-1	TRBJ1-1	CSVGHRETEAFF
TRBV29-1	TRBJ1-2	CSVRTTGPVRYGYTF
TRBV29-1	TRBJ2-5	CSVGAAGGRETQYF
TRBV5-1	TRBJ2-7	CASSPGGDSWVEQYF
TRBV2	TRBJ2-2	CASRYRVTGELFF
TRBV5-1	TRBJ1-1	CASSFSRTVRAEAFF
TRBV19	TRBJ2-2	CASMPSGGPGAGELFF
TRBV5-1	TRBJ2-3	CASSGRLAGVSDTQYF
TRBV19	TRBJ2-2	CASRTGRDLTGELFF
TRBV9	TRBJ2-5	CASSANSLGETQYF
TRBV5-6	TRBJ1-2	CASSYGTGEGYTF
TRBV21-1	TRBJ1-6	CASSRDSRIPLHF
TRBV24-1	TRBJ1-1	CATSDGPRPGAFF